Below are 21 T cell receptor beta chains sequenced from a single sample in a study of cytomegalovirus exposure and HLA in healthy donors. A multiplex PCR was run with 60 Vbeta primers and 13 Jbeta primers. Sequencing was performed with immunoSEQ multiplex PCR; in TCRdb, only in-frame clones are kept and a portion is missing. The sample shows 160,000 or so clones, 70% to 80% of them seen only once. The sequenced material came from PBMCs. Every receptor here comes from a man aged 25 to 45 in good health and CMV-seropositive.

This clone was counted a few times. The chain couples TRBV2 to TRBJ2-7; no clear D. Germline V gives CDR1 SNHLY, CDR2 FYNNEI. CDR3 length: 11 residues. Trimming took off 7 bases at V and 5 bases at J, with 9 bases between the two ends. CDR3 DNA sequence: TGTGCCAGCAAGAAGGAGCACGAGCAGTACTTC. Protein sequence: CASKKEHEQYF.

The rearrangement joins TRBV6-1 to TRBJ1-2; D perhaps matches TRBD1 (6 bases). Per germline, CDR1 MNHNS and CDR2 SASEGT. V lost 3 bases and J 7 bases, leaving 12 bases between the germline ends. This CDR3 is 13 amino acids long. CDR3 coding DNA: TGTGCCAGCAGTGAGGGGGCAGGACGTGGCTACACCTTC. It specifies CASSEGAGRGYTF.

The chain recombines TRBV11-3 with TRBJ2-3; TRBD1 might be the D (7 bases). This CDR3 comprises 15 residues. CDR1 is SGHNT and CDR2 is YENEEA in the germline V gene. V was shortened by 4 bases and J by 2 bases, with 13 bases between the two germline ends. CDR3 DNA: TGTGCCAGCAGCTGGGGGGACAGTTTCACAGATACGCAGTATTTT. It specifies CASSWGDSFTDTQYF.

The chain is built from TRBV7-2 and TRBJ1-1, with 7 bases matching TRBD1. This CDR3 has 13 residues. The ends lost 3 bases at V and 5 bases at J; junction bases unmatched: 3. The germline gives CDR1 SGHTA, CDR2 FQGNSA. The CDR3 reads CASSFTGVTEAFF. In DNA, the CDR3 is TGTGCCAGCAGCTTTACAGGGGTAACTGAAGCTTTCTTT.

The gene calls are TRBV5-1 and TRBJ1-4; TRBD1 matches 9 bases. This CDR3 region has 14 residues. Germline CDR1 is SGHRS and CDR2 is YFSETQ. Germline trimming cut 5 bases from V and 5 bases from J; bases unmatched to any gene: 4. In DNA form, the CDR3 reads TGCGCCAGCAGTTTGACAGGGGGGAATGAAAAACTGTTTTTT. Amino acid sequence: CASSLTGGNEKLFF.

This clone was picked up a small number of times. The rearrangement uses TRBV18 and TRBJ2-7; TRBD1 matches at 11 bases. This CDR3 comprises 14 residues. After removal of 3 bases from V and 7 bases from J, the junction contained 5 bases not matched to a gene. The V gene's germline CDR1 is KGHSH and CDR2 LQKENI. This CDR3 reads CASSPSRDRGEQYF. DNA of the CDR3: TGTGCCAGCTCACCGTCCCGGGACAGGGGGGAGCAGTACTTC.

The chain uses TRBV30 and TRBJ2-7; TRBD2 aligns across 8 bases. CDR3 size: 16 residues. V dropped 3 bases and J dropped 2; count of bases not matched to a gene: 12. From germline, CDR1 is GTSNPN and CDR2 SVGIG (reference sequence). CDR3 DNA sequence: TGTGCCTGGAGCGGCATCCCGGGGGGGCCTCCCTACGAGCAGTACTTC. Amino acids: CAWSGIPGGPPYEQYF.

This clone showed up just once. The chain is built from TRBV6-5 and TRBJ2-5; perhaps TRBD1 as D (6 bases). V lost 0 bases, J lost 3 bases, and 8 bases lay in between. The CDR3 sequence is 14 residues long. Per the germline V gene, CDR1 is MNHEY and CDR2 is SVGAGI. CDR3 nucleotide sequence: TGTGCCAGCAGTTACTCGGGACAAAAAGAGACCCAGTACTTC. It encodes CASSYSGQKETQYF.

The chain links TRBV11-2 to TRBJ2-7; 7 nucleotides align to TRBD2. The CDR3 runs 13 residues. Germline V gene lookup returns CDR1 SGHAT and CDR2 FQNNGV. Trimming removed 6 bases from V and 3 bases from J; junction bases left unmatched: 5. The CDR3 coding sequence is TGTGCCAGCAGACCAGCGGGGATCTACGAGCAGTACTTC. Encoded protein: CASRPAGIYEQYF. Using reference TRBV11-2 and TRBJ2-7 for the parts outside the CDR3, the full variable domain is EAGVAQSPRYKIIEKRQSVAFWCNPISGHATLYWYQQILGQGPKLLIQFQNNGVVDDSQLPKDRFSAERLKGVDSTLKIQPAKLEDSAVYLCASRPAGIYEQYFGPGTRLTVT.

The chain recombines TRBV19 with TRBJ2-1; 9 nucleotides agree with TRBD1. CDR1 and CDR2 from the germline V gene are LNHDA and SQIVND (reference sequence). V dropped 5 bases and J dropped 6; count of bases not matched to a gene: 8. This CDR3 spans 15 amino acids. This CDR3 reads CASSPHRGQSNEQFF. Here the CDR3 DNA reads TGTGCCAGTAGTCCCCACAGGGGGCAGAGCAATGAGCAGTTCTTC.

The chain combines TRBV9 with TRBJ2-5, with 9 nucleotides matching TRBD1. The CDR3 has 14 amino acids. The J segment lost 5 bases and the V segment lost 3 bases, leaving 5 bases of the junction unmatched. Germline CDR1 and CDR2: SGDLS and YYNGEE. The CDR3 DNA reads TGTGCCAGCAGCGCCTCGGGACAGGGTGAGACCCAGTACTTC. It specifies CASSASGQGETQYF.

The chain has TRBV6-5 and TRBJ1-5; D perhaps matches TRBD1 (5 bases). V shed 7 bases and J shed 2 bases, with 12 bases lying between them. Germline CDR1 is MNHEY and CDR2 is SVGAGI. The CDR3 length is 14 residues. The CDR3 loop reads CASILQAGNQPQHF. The CDR3 DNA reads TGTGCCAGCATCTTACAGGCGGGCAATCAGCCCCAGCATTTT.

The chain has TRBV7-9 and TRBJ1-2; D not certain. There are 12 residues in the CDR3. Germline CDR1 reads SEHNR; CDR2 reads FQNEAQ (reference sequence). The ends were cut back, 0 bases at V and 7 bases at J, with 6 bases in the middle. CDR3 sequence: CASSLAASGYTF. In nucleotides, the CDR3 is TGTGCCAGCAGCTTAGCCGCGTCTGGCTACACCTTC.

The genes are TRBV10-3 and TRBJ1-4, with 8 bases matching TRBD1. The CDR3 extends over 15 amino acids. Germline loops: CDR1 ENHRY, CDR2 SYGVKD. V lost 2 bases, J lost 2 bases, and 1 base stayed unmatched. The CDR3 DNA follows: TGTGCCATCAGTGAGGGGGACAGGACTAATGAAAAACTGTTTTTT. It encodes CAISEGDRTNEKLFF.

This clone was counted once. This chain connects TRBV5-4 to TRBJ2-3; weak D call: TRBD2 (5 bases). Germline lookup yields CDR1 SGHNT and CDR2 YYREEE (reference sequence). CDR3 length: 14 residues. Trimming removed 0 bases from V and 5 bases from J, with 10 bases in between. This CDR3 reads CASSLELDKDTQYF. The CDR3 DNA reads as TGTGCCAGCAGCTTGGAACTAGATAAAGATACGCAGTATTTT.

This clone has just one count. The chain has TRBV28 and TRBJ1-6; TRBD1 is a possible D gene (5 bases). Germline V gene data show CDR1 as MDHEN and CDR2 as SYDVKM. The CDR3 sequence is 15 residues long. V shed 6 bases and J shed 7 bases, with 16 bases lying between them. CDR3 sequence (DNA): TGTGCCAGCAGACCTAATGGACAAGGAAATTCACCCCTCCACTTT. Translating it yields CASRPNGQGNSPLHF.

The V and J genes are TRBV13 and TRBJ2-2; the D is unclear. Germline assignment: CDR1 PRHDT and CDR2 FYEKMQ (reference sequence). The germline V and J ends were trimmed by 0 bases and 3 bases, with 11 bases remaining between them. This CDR3 spans 16 amino acids. The DNA of the CDR3 is TGTGCCAGCAGCTTAGGCCGTCAGTTCTACACCGGGGAGCTGTTTTTT. It codes for CASSLGRQFYTGELFF.

This clone has a handful of counts. The rearrangement links TRBV7-8 to TRBJ2-5; possible D gene TRBD1, 5 bases. Trimming shortened V by 5 bases and J by 1 base, and 14 bases separated the two germline ends. The CDR3 runs 15 residues. Germline V gene sequence: CDR1 SGHVS, CDR2 FQNEAQ. The CDR3, as DNA: TGTGCCAGCAGCATCTTAGACAGCCTCCAAGAGACCCAGTACTTC. This sequence encodes CASSILDSLQETQYF.

The J gene is TRBJ2-2, the V gene TRBV30; D perhaps matches TRBD2 (5 bases). The germline V and J ends were trimmed by 2 bases and 6 bases, with 10 bases remaining between them. This CDR3 spans 13 amino acids. CDR1 and CDR2 from the germline V gene are GTSNPN and SVGIG (reference sequence). The CDR3 region is CAWSIGGAGELFF. In DNA form, the CDR3 reads TGTGCCTGGAGTATTGGAGGTGCCGGGGAGCTGTTTTTT.

This clone has just a few counts. The genes are TRBV6-5 and TRBJ2-1; possibly TRBD2 for D (6 bases). Deletions cut 0 bases from V and 0 bases from J, with 6 bases between. The germline CDR1 and CDR2 sequences are MNHEY and SVGAGI. CDR3 length equals 15 residues. The CDR3 nucleotides are TGTGCCAGCAGTTACTCCGGGAGCTCCTACAATGAGCAGTTCTTC. It is translated as CASSYSGSSYNEQFF.

The J gene is TRBJ1-6, the V gene TRBV5-1; D is undetermined. This CDR3 comprises 16 residues. The V gene lost 0 bases and the J gene lost 0 bases, with 7 bases spanning the gap. The germline CDR1 and CDR2 sequences are SGHRS and YFSETQ. CDR3 nucleotides: TGCGCCAGCAGCTTGGTGAGGGACTCCTATAATTCACCCCTCCACTTT. The encoded protein is CASSLVRDSYNSPLHF. Combining the CDR3 with reference TRBV5-1 and TRBJ1-6 gives the whole variable domain KAGVTQTPRYLIKTRGQQVTLSCSPISGHRSVSWYQQTPGQGLQFLFEYFSETQRNKGNFPGRFSGRQFSNSRSEMNVSTLELGDSALYLCASSLVRDSYNSPLHFGNGTRLTVT.